The 18 T cell receptor beta chains given below trace back to one sample, sequenced in a study of identical twins. TCRdb redid the calling of the 5' RACE reads with MiXCR, one entry per CDR3 protein. The table records roughly 1,500,000 distinct CDR3 sequences, 32% of them present only once. The source material was cord blood. The receptors come from a newborn girl in good health.

Here the CDR3 reads CSADTARISGDTQYF. The CDR3 DNA follows: TGCAGTGCTGATACAGCCCGAATAAGTGGAGATACGCAGTATTTT. The gene calls are TRBV20-1 and TRBJ2-3, with D unclear. Germline V CDR1 and CDR2: DFQATT, SNEGSKA (reference sequence). The CDR3 consists of 15 residues. The ends were cut back, 5 bases at V and 5 bases at J, with 20 bases in the middle.

This rearrangement joins TRBV2 to TRBJ1-1, with a possible D match to TRBD1 (5 bases). The ends were cut back, 2 bases at V and 6 bases at J, with 13 bases in the middle. There are 14 residues in the CDR3. Looked up from germline, CDR1 is SNHLY and CDR2 is FYNNEI. CDR3 in DNA: TGTGCCAGCAGTGAATTTACGGGGGACCCTGAAGCTTTCTTT. Residues: CASSEFTGDPEAFF.

This clonotype was observed a handful of times. The gene calls are TRBV27 and TRBJ2-1, with 8 positions matching TRBD2. Unmatched junction bases numbered 10, after V lost 2 bases and J lost 7 bases. The V gene's germline CDR1 is MNHEY and CDR2 SMNVEV (reference sequence). The CDR3 has 16 amino acids. The CDR3 loop reads CASSLNGRANGNEQFF. The DNA of the CDR3 is TGTGCCAGCAGTTTAAACGGGAGGGCCAACGGAAATGAGCAGTTCTTC.

This clonotype has just a few counts. V usage is TRBV7-9 and J usage is TRBJ2-3; D may be TRBD1 or TRBD2 (5 bases each). Germline assignment: CDR1 SEHNR and CDR2 FQNEAQ (reference sequence). V was cut by 4 bases and J by 2 bases, with 10 bases left in between. The CDR3 extends over 14 amino acids. CDR3 sequence reads: CASSWSGHTDTQYF. The CDR3 coding sequence is TGTGCCAGCAGCTGGAGCGGACACACAGATACGCAGTATTTT.

This rearrangement joins TRBV28 to TRBJ1-6; 9 bases are a match to TRBD1. The trim removed 5 bases at V and 2 bases at J, leaving 10 bases unmatched. Germline lookup yields CDR1 MDHEN and CDR2 SYDVKM. This CDR3 has 18 residues. In nucleotides, the CDR3 is TGTGCCAGCAGTCCAACCGGGACAGGGAACGCCTATAATTCACCCCTCCACTTT. This sequence encodes CASSPTGTGNAYNSPLHF.

This clonotype was detected only a few times. This chain connects TRBV28 to TRBJ2-7, with D tentatively TRBD1 (9 bases). Germline V gives CDR1 MDHEN, CDR2 SYDVKM. V was trimmed by 5 bases and J by 3 bases, leaving 17 bases between them. The CDR3 sequence is 15 residues long. In DNA form, the CDR3 reads TGTGCCAGCAGTACAGGGGGCCTAGCGGGCTACGAGCAGTACTTC. Amino acids: CASSTGGLAGYEQYF.

This clonotype turned up a few times. The V gene is TRBV10-2, the J gene TRBJ1-6; 8 bases map to TRBD1. The V and J ends lost 5 bases and 10 bases, in that order; junction bases with no gene match: 13. The CDR3 totals 16 residues. Germline-derived CDR1 and CDR2 are WSHSY and SAAADI. The chain's CDR3 is CASSRRPDRGRSPLHF. The CDR3 DNA is TGCGCCAGCAGTCGCCGACCAGACAGGGGAAGGTCACCCCTCCACTTT.

The V call is TRBV10-3, the J call TRBJ1-1; 8 positions agree with TRBD1. Germline V gives CDR1 ENHRY, CDR2 SYGVKD. The CDR3 is 17 amino acids. V was clipped by 3 bases and J by 1 base; unmatched bases: 10. The CDR3 DNA is TGTGCCATCAGTGACAACAGGGGGTTAGTATCGAACACTGAAGCTTTCTTT. It specifies CAISDNRGLVSNTEAFF.

This clonotype came up once. The chain combines TRBV20-1 with TRBJ2-6; D perhaps matches TRBD1 (6 bases). Trimming stripped 8 bases from V and 2 bases from J, with 13 bases between. This CDR3 is 14 amino acids long. Germline V lookup: CDR1 DFQATT, CDR2 SNEGSKA (reference sequence). The CDR3 DNA follows: TGCAGTTGTCGAGGGACAACTGGGGCCAACGTCCTGACTTTC. Its translation is CSCRGTTGANVLTF.

This clonotype was recorded a few times. The V call is TRBV28, the J call TRBJ2-6; D is possibly TRBD2 (5 bases). Trimming removed 1 base at V and 1 base at J, with 8 bases between. Per germline, CDR1 MDHEN and CDR2 SYDVKM. The CDR3 totals 16 residues. CDR3 sequence: CASSLSDFSGANVLTF. The CDR3 nucleotides read TGTGCCAGCAGTTTATCGGACTTTTCTGGGGCCAACGTCCTGACTTTC.

This clonotype was seen only a few times. The J gene is TRBJ1-5, the V gene TRBV5-1; D is possibly TRBD1 (5 bases). Trimming took off 7 bases at V and 6 bases at J, with 14 bases between the two ends. From germline, CDR1 is SGHRS and CDR2 YFSETQ. This CDR3 has 13 residues. The CDR3 protein is CASGTGLGQPQHF. DNA for the CDR3: TGCGCCAGCGGGACGGGACTTGGTCAGCCCCAGCATTTT.

V is TRBV28 and J is TRBJ2-4; 9 bases are a match to TRBD1. Germline values: CDR1 MDHEN, CDR2 SYDVKM. The CDR3 loop spans 15 amino acids. V dropped 8 bases and J dropped 6; count of bases not matched to a gene: 11. CDR3 loop: CASGAHNRGRNIQYF. As DNA, the CDR3 is TGTGCCAGCGGAGCACACAACAGGGGGCGAAACATTCAGTACTTC.

This clonotype was recorded at least ten times. The J gene is TRBJ2-7, the V gene TRBV10-3; tentatively, D is TRBD1 (6 bases). From germline, CDR1 is ENHRY and CDR2 SYGVKD. This CDR3 has 14 amino acids. V lost 0 bases and J 2 bases, leaving 8 bases between the germline ends. The CDR3 DNA reads TGTGCCATCAGTGAGTCGGGACAAACCTACGAGCAGTACTTC. Translating gives CAISESGQTYEQYF.

The chain has TRBV4-2 and TRBJ2-7; 8 bases map to TRBD1. Germline CDR1 LGHNA, CDR2 YNFKEQ. The CDR3 extends over 15 amino acids. V gave up 2 bases and J gave up 2 bases; unmatched junction bases: 5. CDR3 DNA: TGTGCCAGCAGCCAAACCGGGACAGGAGCCTACGAGCAGTACTTC. This encodes CASSQTGTGAYEQYF.

There are a few counts of this clonotype. This chain joins TRBV5-1 and TRBJ2-5; D gene ambiguous. The germline V and J ends were trimmed by 3 bases and 1 base, with 19 bases remaining between them. In germline, CDR1 is SGHRS, CDR2 YFSETQ. The CDR3 loop spans 17 amino acids. In DNA, the CDR3 is TGCGCCAGCAGCTCCCCATTGCGGCCTTGGGGCCAAGAGACCCAGTACTTC. Amino acids: CASSSPLRPWGQETQYF.

CDR3 nucleotides: TGTGCCAGCAGTTACTCACGGCCCACTGAAGCTTTCTTT. Encoded protein: CASSYSRPTEAFF. This rearrangement joins TRBV6-6 to TRBJ1-1; D unclear. The germline V gene encodes CDR1 MNHNY and CDR2 SVGAGI (reference sequence). The V end was cut by 0 bases, the J end by 4 bases, with 6 bases between. This CDR3 comprises 13 residues.

Only a few counts were recorded for this clonotype. The chain joins TRBV5-1 to TRBJ1-4; weak D call: TRBD1 (5 bases). The ends were cut back, 5 bases at V and 8 bases at J, with 25 bases in the middle. This CDR3 comprises 17 residues. Germline CDR1 SGHRS, CDR2 YFSETQ. The DNA of the CDR3 is TGCGCCAGCAGGATGACTTATAAGGGACGGAGGAGAGAAAAACTGTTTTTT. This codes for CASRMTYKGRRREKLFF.

The rearrangement uses TRBV2 and TRBJ1-2; possibly TRBD1 for D (5 bases). Germline V lookup: CDR1 SNHLY, CDR2 FYNNEI. Trimming left V 1 base short and J 3 bases short, with 6 bases between. The CDR3 consists of 13 residues. CDR3 nucleotide sequence: TGTGCCAGCAGTGAAGTCAGGGACTATGGCTACACCTTC. It encodes CASSEVRDYGYTF.